The text below deals with one TCR beta chain. The antigen is not known. The data stem from a study of monozygotic twins with inflammatory bowel disease. Findings of the study overall: Other individuals had fewer clonotypes in common with IBD patients than with healthy twins, especially with disease activity. T cell subtypes were not distinguishable in this analysis.

Every sample had its cDNA made across eight separate reactions. Following a re-call of the 5' RACE reads, TCRdb has one entry per CDR3 protein and lacks DNA. This sample's table reports about 330,000 distinct CDR3 sequences. This receptor was identified in a human donor with ulcerative colitis or Crohn's disease, or a healthy co-twin of an affected twin (not recorded which). Specimen: blood.

Here the CDR3 reads CASSEGGIYGYTF. The chain recombines TRBV7-9 with TRBJ1-2; TCRdb designates TRBD1, a call that cannot be tested without DNA. CDR1 and CDR2 from the germline V gene are SEHNR and FQNEAQ (reference sequence). The length of the CDR3 is 13 residues.